This TCR beta chain emerged from a study of T cells in Graves' hyperthyroidism and ophthalmopathy. Study in general: Staff took peripheral blood when the initial diagnosis was made, before any treatment began. Findings of the study overall: A 13 V-J signature model discriminated ophthalmopathy versus stable hyperthyroidism. The model predicted ophthalmopathy a median around 6.5 months before onset.

Amplification of TCR beta CDR3 regions was performed using RNA transcripts as template. With the HTBI primer set, the TCR CDR3 went through a first round of RT-PCR. TCRdb re-called the multiplex PCR reads through MiXCR, storing one row per CDR3 protein. Of hundreds of thousands of distinct CDR3 sequences listed, roughly 14% are singletons. In its sample, this clonotype was seen many times. Its target is not known. The ends were cut back, 1 base at V and 1 base at J, with 10 bases in the middle. Germline V gene data show CDR1 as MGHRA and CDR2 as YSYEKL. The CDR3 spans 15 residues. Diagnoses were made from clinical symptoms, serum measures (thyroxine and TRAb), thyroid ultrasound and orbital computed tomography.

The origin of this receptor is a woman aged 45-65 years with Graves' ophthalmopathy. V usage is TRBV4-1 and J usage is TRBJ1-1; tentative D call: TRBD1 (5 bases). Sequenced: blood. For the CDR3, the DNA is TGCGCCAGCAGCCAAGTTGGGGGGAGGAACACTGAAGCTTTCTTT. Protein sequence: CASSQVGGRNTEAFF.